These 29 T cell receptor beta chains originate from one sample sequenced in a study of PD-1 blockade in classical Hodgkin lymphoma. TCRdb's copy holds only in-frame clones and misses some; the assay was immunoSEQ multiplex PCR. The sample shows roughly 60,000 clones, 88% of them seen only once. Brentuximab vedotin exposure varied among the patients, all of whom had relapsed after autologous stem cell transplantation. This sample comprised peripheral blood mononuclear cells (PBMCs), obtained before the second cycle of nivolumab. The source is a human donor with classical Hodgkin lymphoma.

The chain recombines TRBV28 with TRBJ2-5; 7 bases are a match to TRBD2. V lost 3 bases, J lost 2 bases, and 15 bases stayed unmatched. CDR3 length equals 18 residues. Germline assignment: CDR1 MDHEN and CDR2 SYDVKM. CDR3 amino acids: CASSFNPLAGVVQETQYF. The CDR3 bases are TGTGCCAGCAGTTTTAACCCCCTTGCGGGAGTCGTTCAAGAGACCCAGTACTTC.

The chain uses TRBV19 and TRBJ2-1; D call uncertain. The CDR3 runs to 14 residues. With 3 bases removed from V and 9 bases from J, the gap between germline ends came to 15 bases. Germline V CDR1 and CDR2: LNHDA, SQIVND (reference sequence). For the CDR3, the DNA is TGTGCCAGTAGTATTGTGGGCGCCCTTGGTGAGCAGTTCTTC. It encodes CASSIVGALGEQFF.

Written as DNA, the CDR3 is TGCGCCAGCAGCATCAGCACGGAAAACATTCAGTACTTC. It yields the protein CASSISTENIQYF. The chain links TRBV5-1 to TRBJ2-4; D remains unclear. CDR1 is SGHRS and CDR2 is YFSETQ in the germline V gene. Trimming left V 4 bases short and J 5 bases short, with 10 bases between. There are 13 residues in the CDR3.

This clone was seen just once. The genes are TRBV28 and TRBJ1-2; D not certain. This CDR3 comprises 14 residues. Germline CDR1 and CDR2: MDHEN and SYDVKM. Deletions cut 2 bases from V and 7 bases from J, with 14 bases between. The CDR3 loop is CASSLGSTLSGYTF. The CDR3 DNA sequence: TGTGCCAGCAGTTTAGGGTCCACCCTAAGTGGCTACACCTTC.

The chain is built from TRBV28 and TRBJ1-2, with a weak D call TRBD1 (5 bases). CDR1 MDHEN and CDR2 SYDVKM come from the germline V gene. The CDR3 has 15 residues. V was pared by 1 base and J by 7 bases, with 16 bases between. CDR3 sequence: CASSLYDRLGGGYTF. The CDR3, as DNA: TGTGCCAGCAGTTTATATGACCGATTGGGGGGTGGCTACACCTTC.

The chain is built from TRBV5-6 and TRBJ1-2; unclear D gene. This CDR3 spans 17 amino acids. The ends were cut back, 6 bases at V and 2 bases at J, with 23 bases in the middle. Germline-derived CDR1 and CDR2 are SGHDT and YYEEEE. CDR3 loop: CASIKGPALFLNYGYTF. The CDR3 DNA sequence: TGTGCCAGCATCAAAGGCCCCGCCTTATTTCTAAACTATGGCTACACCTTC.

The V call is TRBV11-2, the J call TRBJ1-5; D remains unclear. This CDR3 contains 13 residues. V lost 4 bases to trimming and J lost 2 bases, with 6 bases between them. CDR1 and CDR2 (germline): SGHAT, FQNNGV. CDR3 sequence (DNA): TGTGCCAGCAGCTCCCCAGGCAATCAGCCCCAGCATTTT. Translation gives CASSSPGNQPQHF.

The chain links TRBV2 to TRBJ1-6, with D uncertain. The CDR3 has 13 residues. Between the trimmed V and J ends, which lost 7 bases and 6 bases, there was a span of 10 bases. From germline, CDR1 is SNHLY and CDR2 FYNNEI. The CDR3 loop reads CASKGLSNSPLHF. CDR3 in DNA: TGTGCCAGCAAGGGATTGAGTAATTCACCCCTCCACTTT.

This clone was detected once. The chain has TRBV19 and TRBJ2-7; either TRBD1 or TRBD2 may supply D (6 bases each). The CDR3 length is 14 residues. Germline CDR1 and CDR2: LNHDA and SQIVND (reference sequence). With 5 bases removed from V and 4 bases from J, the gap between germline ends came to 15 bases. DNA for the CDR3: TGTGCCAGTAGTTTCGGGGGCCAAGAGTACGAGCAGTACTTC. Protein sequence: CASSFGGQEYEQYF.

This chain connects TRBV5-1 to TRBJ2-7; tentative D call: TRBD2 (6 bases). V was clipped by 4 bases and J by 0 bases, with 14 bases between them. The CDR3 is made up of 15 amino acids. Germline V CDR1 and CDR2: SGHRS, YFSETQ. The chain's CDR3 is CASSPTGLISYEQYF. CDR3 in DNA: TGCGCCAGCAGCCCCACGGGACTGATCTCCTACGAGCAGTACTTC.

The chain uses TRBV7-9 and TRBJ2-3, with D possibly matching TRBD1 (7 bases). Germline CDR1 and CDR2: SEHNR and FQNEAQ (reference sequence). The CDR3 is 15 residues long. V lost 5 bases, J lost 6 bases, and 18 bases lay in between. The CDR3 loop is CASSPQGGAGDTQYF. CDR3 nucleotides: TGTGCCAGCAGCCCCCAGGGGGGCGCAGGGGATACGCAGTATTTT.

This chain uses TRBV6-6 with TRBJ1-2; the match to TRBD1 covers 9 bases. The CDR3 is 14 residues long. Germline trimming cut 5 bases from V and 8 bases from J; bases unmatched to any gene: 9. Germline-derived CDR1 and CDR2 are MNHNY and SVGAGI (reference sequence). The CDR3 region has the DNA TGTGCCAGCAGTGAGGGACAGGGAACAGGCGGCTACACCTTC. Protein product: CASSEGQGTGGYTF.

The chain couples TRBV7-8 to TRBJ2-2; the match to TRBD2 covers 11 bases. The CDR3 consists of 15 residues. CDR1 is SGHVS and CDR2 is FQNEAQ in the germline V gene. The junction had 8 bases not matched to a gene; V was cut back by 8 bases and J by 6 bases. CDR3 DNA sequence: TGTGCCAGCGGCTCCCTAGCGGGGGGTCCCGGGGAGCTGTTTTTT. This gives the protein CASGSLAGGPGELFF.

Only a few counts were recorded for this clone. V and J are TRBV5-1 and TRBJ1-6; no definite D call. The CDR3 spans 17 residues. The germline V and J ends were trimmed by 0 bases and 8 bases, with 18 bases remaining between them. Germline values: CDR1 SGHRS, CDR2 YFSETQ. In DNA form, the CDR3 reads TGCGCCAGCAGCTTGGCCCTTAAAGATTTTGGGGATTCACCCCTCCACTTT. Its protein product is CASSLALKDFGDSPLHF. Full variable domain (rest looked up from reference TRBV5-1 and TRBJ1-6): KAGVTQTPRYLIKTRGQQVTLSCSPISGHRSVSWYQQTPGQGLQFLFEYFSETQRNKGNFPGRFSGRQFSNSRSEMNVSTLELGDSALYLCASSLALKDFGDSPLHFGNGTRLTVT.

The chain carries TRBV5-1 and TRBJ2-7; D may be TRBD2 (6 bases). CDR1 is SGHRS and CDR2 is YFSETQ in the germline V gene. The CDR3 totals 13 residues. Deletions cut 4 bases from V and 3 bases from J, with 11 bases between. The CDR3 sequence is CASSPLGGYEQYF. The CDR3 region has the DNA TGCGCCAGCAGCCCCCTCGGGGGCTACGAGCAGTACTTC.

The CDR3, as DNA: TGCGCCAGCAGCGCAACAGGGTCCTATGGCTACACCTTC. Its protein product is CASSATGSYGYTF. The chain couples TRBV5-1 to TRBJ1-2; weak D call: TRBD1 (6 bases). CDR3 size: 13 residues. CDR1 and CDR2 from the germline V gene are SGHRS and YFSETQ. V was shortened by 4 bases and J by 4 bases, with 11 bases between the two germline ends.

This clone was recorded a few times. For the CDR3, the DNA is TGCGCCAGCAGCCATACGGTGGGCACCTATAATTCACCCCTCCACTTT. Its translation is CASSHTVGTYNSPLHF. The chain links TRBV4-1 to TRBJ1-6, with D hard to call. V was cut by 3 bases and J by 2 bases, with 11 bases left in between. Per germline, CDR1 MGHRA and CDR2 YSYEKL. The CDR3 consists of 16 residues.

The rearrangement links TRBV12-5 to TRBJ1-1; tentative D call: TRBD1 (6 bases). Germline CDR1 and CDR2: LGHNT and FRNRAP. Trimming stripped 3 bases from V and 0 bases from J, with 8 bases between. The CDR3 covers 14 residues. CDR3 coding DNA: TGTGCTAGTGGTTTTACAGGGTTGAACACTGAAGCTTTCTTT. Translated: CASGFTGLNTEAFF.

CDR3 in DNA: TGCGCCAGCAGCTTGAGGGCAGGGAACACCGGGGAGCTGTTTTTT. Encoded protein: CASSLRAGNTGELFF. This rearrangement joins TRBV5-1 to TRBJ2-2; the D is unclear. The CDR3 is 15 residues long. V lost 1 base, J lost 1 base, and 8 bases lay in between. The germline V gene encodes CDR1 SGHRS and CDR2 YFSETQ.

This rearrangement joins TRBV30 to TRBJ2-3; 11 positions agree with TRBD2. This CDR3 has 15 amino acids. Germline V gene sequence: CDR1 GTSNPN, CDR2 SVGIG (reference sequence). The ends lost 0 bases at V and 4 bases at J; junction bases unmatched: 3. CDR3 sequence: CAWSVGSGGADTQYF. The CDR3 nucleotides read TGTGCCTGGAGTGTAGGTAGCGGGGGGGCAGATACGCAGTATTTT.

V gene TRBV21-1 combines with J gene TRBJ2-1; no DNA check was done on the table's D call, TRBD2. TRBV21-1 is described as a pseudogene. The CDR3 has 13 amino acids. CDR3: CASSKGTSRKQFF. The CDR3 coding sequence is TGTGCCAGCAGCAAAGGGACTTCACGGAAGCAGTTCTTC.

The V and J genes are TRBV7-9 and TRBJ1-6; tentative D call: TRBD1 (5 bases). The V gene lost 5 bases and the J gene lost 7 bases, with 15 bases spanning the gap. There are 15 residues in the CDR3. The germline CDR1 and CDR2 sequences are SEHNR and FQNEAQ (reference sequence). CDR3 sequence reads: CASSTTGAENSPLHF. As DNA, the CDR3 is TGTGCCAGCAGCACGACCGGGGCTGAAAATTCACCCCTCCACTTT.

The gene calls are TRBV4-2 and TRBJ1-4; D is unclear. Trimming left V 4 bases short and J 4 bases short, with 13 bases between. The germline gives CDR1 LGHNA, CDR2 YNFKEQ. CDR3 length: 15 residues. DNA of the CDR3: TGTGCCAGCAGCCCGAGGGCAGAAGTTAATGAAAAACTGTTTTTT. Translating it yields CASSPRAEVNEKLFF.

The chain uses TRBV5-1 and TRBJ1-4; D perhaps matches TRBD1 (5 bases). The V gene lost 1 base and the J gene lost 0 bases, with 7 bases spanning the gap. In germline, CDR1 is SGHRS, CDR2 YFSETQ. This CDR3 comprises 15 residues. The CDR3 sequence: CASSLTGSTNEKLFF. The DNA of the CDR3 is TGCGCCAGCAGCTTGACAGGCTCAACTAATGAAAAACTGTTTTTT.

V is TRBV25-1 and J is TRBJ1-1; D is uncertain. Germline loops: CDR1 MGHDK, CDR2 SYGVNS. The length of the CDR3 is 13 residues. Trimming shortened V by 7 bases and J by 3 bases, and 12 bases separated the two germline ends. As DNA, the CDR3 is TGTGCCAGCACCTGGAGGCGAGACACTGAAGCTTTCTTT. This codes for CASTWRRDTEAFF.

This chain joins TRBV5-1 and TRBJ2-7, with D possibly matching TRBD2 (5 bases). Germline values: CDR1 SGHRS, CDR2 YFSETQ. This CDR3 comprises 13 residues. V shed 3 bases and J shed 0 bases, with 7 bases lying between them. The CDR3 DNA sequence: TGCGCCAGCAGCTCCGGGAACTCCTACGAGCAGTACTTC. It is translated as CASSSGNSYEQYF.

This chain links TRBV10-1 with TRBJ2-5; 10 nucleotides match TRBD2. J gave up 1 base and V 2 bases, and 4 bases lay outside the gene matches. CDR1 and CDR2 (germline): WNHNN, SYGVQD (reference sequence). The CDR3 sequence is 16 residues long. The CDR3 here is CASSERVAGGQETQYF. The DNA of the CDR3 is TGCGCCAGCAGTGAGCGGGTAGCGGGGGGCCAAGAGACCCAGTACTTC.

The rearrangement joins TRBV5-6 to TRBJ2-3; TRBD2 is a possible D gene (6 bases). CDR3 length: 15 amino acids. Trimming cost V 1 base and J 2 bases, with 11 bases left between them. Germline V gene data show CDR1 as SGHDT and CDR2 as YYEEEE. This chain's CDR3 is CASSLWGEPTDTQYF. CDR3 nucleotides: TGTGCCAGCAGCTTGTGGGGGGAACCCACAGATACGCAGTATTTT.

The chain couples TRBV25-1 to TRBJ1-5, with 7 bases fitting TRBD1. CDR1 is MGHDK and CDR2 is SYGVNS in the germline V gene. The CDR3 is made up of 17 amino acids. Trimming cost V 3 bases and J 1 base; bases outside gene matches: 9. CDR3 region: CASSESTGPQSNQPQHF. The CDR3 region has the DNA TGTGCCAGCAGTGAGTCGACAGGGCCCCAGAGCAATCAGCCCCAGCATTTT.